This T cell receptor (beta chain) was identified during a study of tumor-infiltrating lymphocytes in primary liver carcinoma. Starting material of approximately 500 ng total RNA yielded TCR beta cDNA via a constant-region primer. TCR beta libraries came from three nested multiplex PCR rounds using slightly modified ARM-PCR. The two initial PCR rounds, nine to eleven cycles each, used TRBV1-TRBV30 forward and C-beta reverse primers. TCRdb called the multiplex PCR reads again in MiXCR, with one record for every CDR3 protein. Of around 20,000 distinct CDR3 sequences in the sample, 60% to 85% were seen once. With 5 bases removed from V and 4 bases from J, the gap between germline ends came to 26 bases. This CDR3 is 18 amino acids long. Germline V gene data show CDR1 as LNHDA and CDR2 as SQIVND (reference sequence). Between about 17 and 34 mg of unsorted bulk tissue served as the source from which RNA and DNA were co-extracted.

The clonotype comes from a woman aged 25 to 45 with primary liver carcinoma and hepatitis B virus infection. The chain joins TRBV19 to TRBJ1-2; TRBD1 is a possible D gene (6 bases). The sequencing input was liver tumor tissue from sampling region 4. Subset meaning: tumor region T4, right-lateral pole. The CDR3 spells CASSGGLGPVASSYGYTF. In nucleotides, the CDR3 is TGTGCCAGTAGTGGGGGCCTTGGGCCCGTGGCAAGCTCCTATGGCTACACCTTC.